These 15 T cell receptor beta chains came from one sample sequenced in a study of cytomegalovirus exposure and HLA in healthy donors. PCR used 60 Vbeta primers and 13 Jbeta primers. Sequencing was performed with immunoSEQ multiplex PCR; in TCRdb, only in-frame clones are kept and a portion is missing. The sample holds around 130,000 clones; around 73% are singletons and the top ten take approximately 2.9%. The sequencing input was PBMCs. Every receptor here comes from a human donor in good health.

The chain combines TRBV6-5 with TRBJ2-7, with a weak D call TRBD2 (6 bases). This CDR3 spans 14 amino acids. In germline, CDR1 is MNHEY, CDR2 SVGAGI. V lost 7 bases and J 3 bases, leaving 16 bases between the germline ends. For the CDR3, the DNA is TGTGCCAGCACCGGGGCGGGGTCCTACTACGAGCAGTACTTC. Translation: CASTGAGSYYEQYF.

This sequence joins TRBV7-8 and TRBJ2-5; D might be TRBD1 (6 bases). Trimming shortened V by 5 bases and J by 4 bases, and 17 bases separated the two germline ends. Germline assignment: CDR1 SGHVS and CDR2 FQNEAQ. The CDR3 spans 15 residues. The CDR3 here is CASSIDPGVLETQYF. The CDR3 DNA reads TGTGCCAGCAGCATAGACCCAGGGGTCCTAGAGACCCAGTACTTC.

The CDR3 region has the DNA TGTGCCAGCGGGGTGACTAGTATTTCTTCGCAGTACTTC. Protein: CASGVTSISSQYF. The rearrangement joins TRBV27 to TRBJ2-7; D is perhaps TRBD2 (6 bases). From germline, CDR1 is MNHEY and CDR2 SMNVEV (reference sequence). CDR3 length equals 13 residues. V lost 8 bases and J lost 9, with 20 bases in between.

The chain has TRBV6-5 and TRBJ2-1; TRBD1 matches at 9 bases. Germline CDR1 is MNHEY and CDR2 is SVGAGI. This CDR3 comprises 14 residues. The V segment lost 6 bases and the J segment 9 bases; nucleotides outside the gene matches: 9. Written as DNA, the CDR3 is TGTGCCAGCAGCTTGGGACAGGGAATACCTGAGCAGTTCTTC. As protein: CASSLGQGIPEQFF.

The rearrangement uses TRBV6-6 and TRBJ1-5; 9 nucleotides agree with TRBD1. Germline loops: CDR1 MNHNY, CDR2 SVGAGI (reference sequence). The ends lost 7 bases at V and 5 bases at J; junction bases unmatched: 3. This CDR3 region has 13 residues. CDR3 sequence: CASNTGGDQPQHF. CDR3 sequence (DNA): TGTGCCAGCAACACAGGGGGCGATCAGCCCCAGCATTTT.

This sequence joins TRBV27 and TRBJ1-6; D not certain. V was clipped by 3 bases and J by 12 bases, with 15 bases between them. CDR1 is MNHEY and CDR2 is SMNVEV in the germline V gene (reference sequence). CDR3 length: 14 residues. The CDR3 DNA reads TGTGCCAGCAGTTTGGGCCCCTTAGTCCTACCCCTCCACTTT. This encodes CASSLGPLVLPLHF.

There are a few counts of this clone. This chain joins TRBV6-6 and TRBJ1-5; 7 bases line up with TRBD1. V was clipped by 6 bases and J by 3 bases; unmatched bases: 8. CDR3 length equals 15 residues. Germline V gene lookup returns CDR1 MNHNY and CDR2 SVGAGI (reference sequence). The CDR3 loop is CASSDPGGLNQPQHF. CDR3 coding DNA: TGTGCCAGCAGCGATCCAGGGGGACTCAATCAGCCCCAGCATTTT.

V gene TRBV4-3 combines with J gene TRBJ2-5; TRBD2 aligns across 7 bases. The end of the DNA is better explained by TRBJ2-7, so the J call may be wrong. CDR1 LGHNA and CDR2 YSLEER come from the germline V gene. The CDR3 spans 14 residues. The CDR3 DNA is TGCGCCAGCAGCCATCGTAGCGGGCCCTACGAGCAGTACTTC. Its protein is CASSHRSGPYEQYF.

J is TRBJ2-1 and V is TRBV4-3; 8 positions agree with TRBD2. Trimming took 6 bases from V and 8 from J; bases not matched to a gene: 12. This CDR3 has 15 residues. From germline, CDR1 is LGHNA and CDR2 YSLEER. The CDR3 DNA sequence: TGCGCCAGCAGGGAGGGGGGGACTAGATTCGATGAGCAGTTCTTC. It specifies CASREGGTRFDEQFF.

V is TRBV28 and J is TRBJ2-3; TRBD2 aligns across 8 bases. Germline trimming cut 3 bases from V and 3 bases from J; bases unmatched to any gene: 5. CDR3 size: 15 residues. Germline CDR1 reads MDHEN; CDR2 reads SYDVKM. CDR3 DNA sequence: TGTGCCAGCAGTTTCTCTAGCGGGTTAACAGATACGCAGTATTTT. Residues: CASSFSSGLTDTQYF.

The V and J genes are TRBV7-9 and TRBJ1-2; a weak D match, TRBD1 (6 bases). Germline V gene sequence: CDR1 SEHNR, CDR2 FQNEAQ (reference sequence). V was pared by 8 bases and J by 8 bases, with 15 bases between. This CDR3 spans 12 amino acids. CDR3 bases: TGTGCCAGCGACCCTAAGGGGGACGGCTACACCTTC. Amino acids: CASDPKGDGYTF.

V is TRBV19 and J is TRBJ2-1, with D hard to call. Trimming removed 0 bases at V and 0 bases at J, with 15 bases between. There are 18 residues in the CDR3. The germline CDR1 and CDR2 sequences are LNHDA and SQIVND (reference sequence). The CDR3 region has the DNA TGTGCCAGTAGTATAGATCCGCCGCAGACACTCTCCTACAATGAGCAGTTCTTC. Protein product: CASSIDPPQTLSYNEQFF.

The gene calls are TRBV2 and TRBJ2-5; tentatively, D is TRBD2 (7 bases). Germline CDR1 is SNHLY and CDR2 is FYNNEI. There are 13 residues in the CDR3. The germline V and J ends were trimmed by 7 bases and 3 bases, with 12 bases remaining between them. The CDR3: CASKGGTKETQYF. The CDR3 bases are TGTGCCAGCAAGGGGGGGACCAAAGAGACCCAGTACTTC.

The chain employs TRBV11-2 and TRBJ2-1; 8 bases match TRBD2. Trimming cost V 5 bases and J 10 bases; bases outside gene matches: 10. This CDR3 is 14 amino acids long. Germline lookup yields CDR1 SGHAT and CDR2 FQNNGV. DNA for the CDR3: TGTGCCAGCAGCCTGCCGGGACTAGTTTACGAGCAGTTCTTC. It specifies CASSLPGLVYEQFF.

The chain carries TRBV6-1 and TRBJ2-7; 11 nucleotides align to TRBD2. The CDR3 loop spans 15 amino acids. The V gene's germline CDR1 is MNHNS and CDR2 SASEGT. V shed 4 bases and J 4 bases; nucleotides not matched to a gene: 6. Written as DNA, the CDR3 is TGTGCCAGCAGTGCTGTGACTAGCGGGACTTACGAGCAGTACTTC. Translation gives CASSAVTSGTYEQYF.